This record covers a single T cell receptor beta chain. The antigen is not known. Gene and germline names: mouse. The read terminates 1 residue ahead of where the CDR3 ends, so the germline J gene completes it. This CDR3 has 13 amino acids. V was clipped by 3 bases and J by 2 bases, with 8 bases between them. Germline assignment: CDR1 NSHNY and CDR2 SYGAGN. These data are taken from a study of tissue T cells after allogeneic stem cell transplantation. Findings and limits, study-wide: Limitations included a small, clinically heterogeneous cohort and limited sampling depth.

TCRbeta CDR3 was sequenced at survey depth with template counts. Clones were read by immunoSEQ multiplex PCR, and TCRdb kept only the in-frame ones, dropping some. The profile shows about 20,000 clones, around 70% of them singletons. Input material: spleen. The receptor comes from a female BALB/c mouse in good health. MHC haplotype: H2-d. The rearrangement joins TRBV13-1 to TRBJ1-1; D may be TRBD1 (6 bases). The chain's CDR3 is CASSVGHNTEVFF. The CDR3 bases that were read are TGTGCCAGCAGTGTGGGACATAACACAGAAGTCTTC.